Listed below are T cell receptor beta chains from one sample, sequenced in a study of blood T cell repertoires in COVID-19. Produced via immunoSEQ multiplex PCR; TCRdb's table is partial and in-frame only. The data contain roughly 160,000 clones, more than 75% of them seen just once; the ten biggest clones take up under 7%. The sample taken for sequencing was peripheral blood. The receptors stem from a woman aged 45-65 years with COVID-19, enrolled during active disease. Each CDR3 is given with its conserved first and last residue. A D gene is named only where the DNA matches it firmly. Clone size is shown for a subset of rows, as once, few, many or a class of expanded clone.

D	size	V	J	CDR3	DNA
TRBD1	-	TRBV7-6	TRBJ1-5	CASSAGGTGGGQPQHF	TGTGCCAGCAGCGCCGGTGGGACAGGGGGCGGTCAGCCCCAGCATTTT
TRBD1	few	TRBV7-2	TRBJ1-5	CASSLGGQTHQPQHF	TGTGCCAGCAGCTTAGGGGGACAGACCCATCAGCCCCAGCATTTT
TRBD2	few	TRBV7-3	TRBJ2-1	CASSSPASGYNEQFF	TGTGCCAGCAGCAGCCCGGCTAGCGGCTACAATGAGCAGTTCTTC
-	-	TRBV28	TRBJ2-2	CASKEGEHLGELFF	TGTGCCAGCAAGGAAGGGGAACACCTTGGGGAGCTGTTTTTT
-	once	TRBV5-6	TRBJ2-6	CASSPGIFSGANVLTF	TGTGCCAGCTCCCCAGGAATATTCTCTGGGGCCAACGTCCTGACTTTC
-	-	TRBV18	TRBJ2-4	CASSPPPREENIQYF	TGTGCCAGCTCACCACCCCCCAGGGAAGAAAACATTCAGTACTTC
-	-	TRBV5-1	TRBJ2-5	CASSDRAFQETQYF	TGCGCCAGCAGCGACAGAGCTTTCCAAGAGACCCAGTACTTC
-	-	TRBV6-5	TRBJ2-1	CASKERDNEQFF	TGTGCCAGCAAGGAGCGGGACAATGAGCAGTTCTTC
TRBD1	-	TRBV6-6	TRBJ2-6	CASRLQGAGANVLTF	TGTGCCAGCAGGTTACAGGGGGCTGGGGCCAACGTCCTGACTTTC
-	few	TRBV6-6	TRBJ1-2	CASSYVQDPVYGYTF	TGTGCCAGCAGTTACGTACAGGACCCAGTCTATGGCTACACCTTC
TRBD1	-	TRBV27	TRBJ1-5	CASSFRGTGDQPQHF	TGTGCCAGCAGTTTCCGAGGGACAGGGGATCAGCCCCAGCATTTT
-	-	TRBV2	TRBJ1-3	CASKTTVSSGNTIYF	TGTGCCAGCAAGACGACAGTGTCCTCTGGAAACACCATATATTTT
TRBD2	-	TRBV7-9	TRBJ2-5	CASSLWVSGGQETQYF	TGTGCCAGCAGCTTATGGGTTAGCGGGGGACAAGAGACCCAGTACTTC
TRBD1	-	TRBV7-9	TRBJ1-1	CASSFSGGRAEAFF	TGTGCCAGCAGCTTTTCAGGGGGTAGGGCTGAAGCTTTCTTT
TRBD2	-	TRBV25-1	TRBJ2-7	CASSEYGSGVYEQYF	TGTGCCAGCAGTGAATATGGGAGCGGGGTTTACGAGCAGTACTTC
TRBD1	-	TRBV6-5	TRBJ1-2	CASSYSMTGSGGYTF	TGTGCCAGCAGTTACTCCATGACAGGGTCGGGTGGCTACACCTTC
-	-	TRBV4-1	TRBJ2-7	CASSQEWSAPYEQYF	TGCGCCAGCAGCCAAGAGTGGAGCGCCCCTTACGAGCAGTACTTC
-	-	TRBV25-1	TRBJ1-2	CASSQRGGIGYTF	TGTGCCAGCAGCCAACGGGGGGGTATTGGCTACACCTTC
-	-	TRBV24-1	TRBJ2-1	CATSDAKGGSYNEQFF	TGTGCCACCAGTGATGCGAAAGGGGGTTCCTACAATGAGCAGTTCTTC
-	once	TRBV9	TRBJ2-2	CASSQNPVRPNTGELFF	TGTGCCAGCAGCCAAAACCCAGTGAGGCCGAACACCGGGGAGCTGTTTTTT